This TCR beta chain was recovered during a study of blood T cell repertoires in COVID-19. In the study overall: Specimens from acute and convalescent COVID-19 originated in the United States, Italy and Spain.

The CDR3 totals 16 residues. Unmatched junction bases numbered 11, after V lost 5 bases and J lost 6 bases. Germline values: CDR1 SGHNT, CDR2 YENEEA. Measured with immunoSEQ multiplex PCR; TCRdb has only the in-frame clones, and not every one. Here the sample spans approximately 280,000 clones, less than 85% being singletons. The receptor comes from a woman aged 45-59 years who had recovered from COVID-19. The sample taken for sequencing was PBMCs or T cells enriched from blood (not recorded which). J is TRBJ1-5 and V is TRBV11-3, with TRBD1 matching 9 bases. In DNA, the CDR3 is TGTGCCAGCAGCCGGAGGCCACAGGGGGCTGGTCAGCCCCAGCATTTT. This translates into CASSRRPQGAGQPQHF.